The next 21 T cell receptor beta chains were all read from a single sample in a study of identical twins (TCRdb year 2016). The library was made by 5' RACE. Sequenced using an Illumina HiSeq 2000. TCRdb passed the public sequencing reads through fastp at Q25 and MiXCR, retaining productive beta sequences. Each CDR3 protein appears once, grouped with its most common genes and DNA. The sample has 200,000 to 250,000 distinct CDR3 sequences on record, approximately 7% of them singletons. 3.5% to 4% of the sample comes from the top ten. This sample also appeared in a second study, on yellow fever vaccine responses in identical twins.

The specimen was memory (CD45RO+) T cells sorted from blood. The sample's cell subset or site label is to be understood as: CD45RO+ enriched T cells. The receptor set was obtained from a woman aged 18-29 years in good health.

This clonotype has a count of ten or more. The CDR3 DNA follows: TGTGCCAGCAGCCAATTGTCCCAGACTGAAGCTTTCTTT. Its translation: CASSQLSQTEAFF. The rearrangement uses TRBV14 and TRBJ1-1; D remains unclear. V lost 2 bases, J lost 5 bases, and 9 bases lay in between. CDR1 and CDR2 (germline): SGHDN, FVKESK. This CDR3 comprises 13 residues.

This clonotype was found a few times. The chain uses TRBV7-8 and TRBJ1-1; no clear D gene. Germline V gene data show CDR1 as SGHVS and CDR2 as FQNEAQ. The ends were cut back, 0 bases at V and 2 bases at J, with 10 bases in the middle. The CDR3 contains 15 residues. The CDR3 loop is CASSLAAQLNTEAFF. The CDR3 coding sequence is TGTGCCAGCAGCTTAGCGGCGCAGCTTAACACTGAAGCTTTCTTT.

This clonotype was found many times. The rearrangement uses TRBV12-3 or TRBV12-4 and TRBJ2-2; TRBD2 matches 7 bases. V was clipped by 5 bases and J by 5 bases; unmatched bases: 8. The CDR3 totals 15 residues. CDR3: CASSQRTSGTGELFF. The CDR3 nucleotides are TGTGCCAGCAGTCAAAGGACTAGTGGAACCGGGGAGCTGTTTTTT.

At least ten counts were recorded for this clonotype. The chain couples TRBV10-1 to TRBJ2-2; D unresolved. CDR3 length: 12 amino acids. From germline, CDR1 is WNHNN and CDR2 SYGVQD (reference sequence). The ends were cut back, 0 bases at V and 6 bases at J, with 2 bases in the middle. In DNA form, the CDR3 reads TGCGCCAGCAGTGAGTCGGCCGGGGAGCTGTTTTTT. The encoded protein is CASSESAGELFF.

The table lists this clonotype with many counts. V usage is TRBV5-1 and J usage is TRBJ2-3, with D maybe TRBD1 (6 bases). The CDR3 has 16 amino acids. In germline, CDR1 is SGHRS, CDR2 YFSETQ. Trimming cost V 4 bases and J 3 bases, with 18 bases left between them. CDR3 region: CASSPGVLRGTDTQYF. The CDR3, as DNA: TGCGCCAGCAGCCCGGGCGTGCTCAGGGGAACAGATACGCAGTATTTT.

The chain carries TRBV27 and TRBJ2-7; D gene unclear. The CDR3 length is 14 residues. The germline V and J ends were trimmed by 7 bases and 2 bases, with 15 bases remaining between them. Germline CDR1 reads MNHEY; CDR2 reads SMNVEV (reference sequence). The CDR3 reads CASTPPTRPYEQYF. CDR3 sequence (DNA): TGTGCCAGCACCCCCCCGACGCGACCCTACGAGCAGTACTTC.

Ten or more counts support this clonotype. The rearrangement uses TRBV7-8 and TRBJ2-1, with TRBD2 matching over 7 bases. CDR3 length: 16 residues. CDR1 is SGHVS, CDR2 FQNEAQ, per germline. The ends lost 0 bases at V and 0 bases at J; junction bases unmatched: 2. DNA for the CDR3: TGTGCCAGCAGCTTAGCTCGCGGGAGCTCCTACAATGAGCAGTTCTTC. This codes for CASSLARGSSYNEQFF.

CDR3 coding DNA: TGCGCCAGCAGCTTGTGGCAGACCAAAGAGACCCAGTACTTC. This codes for CASSLWQTKETQYF. V and J are TRBV5-1 and TRBJ2-5; D remains unclear. Germline CDR1 SGHRS, CDR2 YFSETQ. The V and J ends lost 1 base and 3 bases respectively, with 10 bases between them. The CDR3 consists of 14 residues.

This clonotype came up many times. V usage is TRBV20-1 and J usage is TRBJ1-3; TRBD1 aligns across 7 bases. The germline V gene encodes CDR1 DFQATT and CDR2 SNEGSKA (reference sequence). Trimming at V came to 6 bases and at J to 4 bases, leaving 3 bases not matched to a gene. This CDR3 is 12 amino acids long. As DNA, the CDR3 is TGCAGTGCCCCGGACAGGGGAAACACCATATATTTT. Translated, it gives CSAPDRGNTIYF.

This clonotype was detected many times. The CDR3 nucleotides are TGCGCCAGCAGTGGACAGGCAGCTAACTATGGCTACACCTTC. Translating it yields CASSGQAANYGYTF. The J gene is TRBJ1-2, the V gene TRBV4-1; 7 bases are shared with TRBD1. There are 14 residues in the CDR3. J gave up 0 bases and V 6 bases, and 4 bases lay outside the gene matches. Germline V gene lookup returns CDR1 MGHRA and CDR2 YSYEKL.

This clonotype came up many times. This rearrangement joins TRBV12-3 or TRBV12-4 to TRBJ2-1; 12 positions match TRBD1. The CDR3 covers 15 residues. Trimming cost V 3 bases and J 7 bases; bases outside gene matches: 4. This CDR3 reads CASSFGTGGRNEQFF. CDR3 DNA: TGTGCCAGCAGTTTTGGGACAGGGGGCAGGAATGAGCAGTTCTTC.

This clonotype has a count of ten or more. In DNA, the CDR3 is TGTGCCAGCGACCGGGGATCGGATGAAAAACTGTTTTTT. It codes for CASDRGSDEKLFF. The genes are TRBV12-3 or TRBV12-4 and TRBJ1-4; D is unresolved. This CDR3 has 13 amino acids. Trimming took off 8 bases at V and 6 bases at J, with 13 bases between the two ends.

In this sample, this clonotype turned up many times. The J gene is TRBJ2-1, the V gene TRBV5-1; D possibly corresponds to TRBD1 (5 bases). The CDR3 has 12 residues. Germline-derived CDR1 and CDR2 are SGHRS and YFSETQ. V was pared by 0 bases and J by 12 bases, with 10 bases between. The CDR3 protein is CASSLGTSRQFF. The CDR3 bases are TGCGCCAGCAGCTTGGGGACATCCCGGCAGTTCTTC.

This clonotype was detected a few times. V usage is TRBV20-1 and J usage is TRBJ2-1, with unresolved D. Trimming shortened V by 4 bases and J by 0 bases, and 10 bases separated the two germline ends. CDR3 length: 14 residues. Germline V gives CDR1 DFQATT, CDR2 SNEGSKA (reference sequence). CDR3 in amino acids: CSATTPSSYNEQFF. For the CDR3, the DNA is TGCAGTGCTACGACTCCTAGCTCCTACAATGAGCAGTTCTTC.

This clonotype was picked up many times. The chain uses TRBV24-1 and TRBJ2-1; 8 positions agree with TRBD2. The J segment lost 4 bases and the V segment lost 1 base, leaving 2 bases of the junction unmatched. The CDR3 is 15 amino acids. Germline CDR1 reads KGHDR; CDR2 reads SFDVKD. CDR3 sequence (DNA): TGTGCCACCAGTGATTTCACTAGCGGATACAATGAGCAGTTCTTC. Translation: CATSDFTSGYNEQFF.

This clonotype showed up many times. V is TRBV6-5 and J is TRBJ2-1; 11 bases agree with TRBD2. Germline-derived CDR1 and CDR2 are MNHEY and SVGAGI. After removal of 4 bases from V and 0 bases from J, the junction contained 8 bases not matched to a gene. This CDR3 comprises 18 residues. CDR3 DNA sequence: TGTGCCAGCAGTTCCCTGGGACTAGCGGTTAGCTCCTACAATGAGCAGTTCTTC. Encoded protein: CASSSLGLAVSSYNEQFF.

Only a few counts were recorded for this clonotype. The V call is TRBV6-1, the J call TRBJ2-1; possible D gene TRBD1, 6 bases. This CDR3 spans 14 amino acids. Trimming took 4 bases from V and 3 from J, leaving 10 bases between them. Germline V CDR1 and CDR2: MNHNS, SASEGT. CDR3 protein: CASSGRGRYNEQFF. The CDR3 nucleotides are TGTGCCAGCAGTGGCAGGGGCCGCTACAATGAGCAGTTCTTC.

This clonotype appeared a few times. The rearrangement uses TRBV27 and TRBJ2-1; D is uncertain. Germline V gene sequence: CDR1 MNHEY, CDR2 SMNVEV (reference sequence). The ends were cut back, 5 bases at V and 7 bases at J, with 18 bases in the middle. The CDR3 has 15 amino acids. The DNA of the CDR3 is TGTGCCAGCAGTCCCTTGGCGACGCTTTCGAATGAGCAGTTCTTC. It encodes CASSPLATLSNEQFF.

The table lists this clonotype with many counts. V is TRBV12-3 or TRBV12-4 and J is TRBJ2-7; D is perhaps TRBD1 (6 bases). CDR3 length: 15 amino acids. Between the trimmed V and J ends, which lost 6 bases and 0 bases, there was a span of 15 bases. CDR3 sequence reads: CASRPSGTPSYEQYF. As DNA, the CDR3 is TGTGCCAGCAGGCCCTCCGGGACACCCTCCTACGAGCAGTACTTC.

Many counts were recorded for this clonotype. This chain connects TRBV5-1 to TRBJ2-1; the match to TRBD2 covers 10 bases. Germline V gene data show CDR1 as SGHRS and CDR2 as YFSETQ. Trimming took 3 bases from V and 3 from J; bases not matched to a gene: 9. CDR3 length: 17 residues. CDR3 amino acids: CASSSGTSGDFYNEQFF. The CDR3 DNA reads as TGCGCCAGCAGCTCTGGTACTAGCGGGGACTTCTACAATGAGCAGTTCTTC.

The genes are TRBV28 and TRBJ1-2, with D unresolved. There are 13 residues in the CDR3. Germline CDR1 and CDR2: MDHEN and SYDVKM. V was pared by 5 bases and J by 3 bases, with 10 bases between. Written as DNA, the CDR3 is TGTGCCAGCAGTCCCATTCATTACTATGGCTACACCTTC. Translation gives CASSPIHYYGYTF.